This TCR beta chain is from a study of T cell responses to AZD1222 COVID-19 vaccine. The ends were cut back, 4 bases at V and 6 bases at J, with 16 bases in the middle. Germline lookup yields CDR1 LGHNA and CDR2 YSLEER. CDR3 size: 16 residues. Whole-study findings and limits: The study sampled repertoires only after the peak T cell response. Breadth and depth of Spike-specific TCRs rose after two AZD1222 doses. Just a handful of AZD1222 recipients tested seropositive at baseline. Donors were largely white British and mainly female; clonal diversity was possibly underestimated.

Comment on this clone: Its antigen remains unidentified.

The table came from immunoSEQ multiplex PCR; TCRdb's copy has only in-frame clones and leaves some out. This table has more than 95,000 clones, roughly nine tenths appearing once. The chain recombines TRBV4-3 with TRBJ1-6; possibly TRBD1 for D (6 bases). The receptor comes from an adult who received the MenACWY meningococcal vaccine as a control. The sequences come from peripheral blood, collected 28 days after the second dose of the MenACWY control vaccine. The CDR3 loop reads CASSRAYREGNSPLHF. The CDR3 DNA reads as TGCGCCAGCAGCCGAGCATACAGGGAGGGTAATTCACCCCTCCACTTT.